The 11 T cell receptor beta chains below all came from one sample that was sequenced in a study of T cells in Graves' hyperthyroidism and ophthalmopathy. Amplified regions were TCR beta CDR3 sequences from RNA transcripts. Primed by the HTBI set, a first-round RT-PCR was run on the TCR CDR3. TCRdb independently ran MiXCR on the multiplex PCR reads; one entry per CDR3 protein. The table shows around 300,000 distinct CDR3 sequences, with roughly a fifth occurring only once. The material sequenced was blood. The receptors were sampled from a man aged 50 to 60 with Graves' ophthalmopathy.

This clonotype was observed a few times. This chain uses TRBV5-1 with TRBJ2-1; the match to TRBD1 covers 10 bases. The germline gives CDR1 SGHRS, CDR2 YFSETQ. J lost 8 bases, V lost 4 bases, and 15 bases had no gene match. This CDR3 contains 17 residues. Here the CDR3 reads CASSRAMRTGGIHEQFF. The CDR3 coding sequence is TGCGCCAGCAGCCGTGCCATGAGGACAGGGGGTATCCATGAGCAGTTCTTC.

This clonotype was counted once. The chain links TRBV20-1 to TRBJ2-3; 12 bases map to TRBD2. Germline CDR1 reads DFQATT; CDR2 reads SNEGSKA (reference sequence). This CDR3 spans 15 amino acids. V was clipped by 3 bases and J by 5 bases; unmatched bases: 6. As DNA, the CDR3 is TGCAGTGCTAGTTTTGCACTAGCGGGAGGAGATACGCAGTATTTT. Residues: CSASFALAGGDTQYF.

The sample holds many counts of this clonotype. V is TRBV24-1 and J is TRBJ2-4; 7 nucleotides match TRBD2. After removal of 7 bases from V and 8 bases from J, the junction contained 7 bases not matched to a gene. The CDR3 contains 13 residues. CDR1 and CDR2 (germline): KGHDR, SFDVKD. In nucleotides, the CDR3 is TGTGCCACCAGGGAGGGCGGGAGTGACATTCAGTACTTC. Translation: CATREGGSDIQYF.

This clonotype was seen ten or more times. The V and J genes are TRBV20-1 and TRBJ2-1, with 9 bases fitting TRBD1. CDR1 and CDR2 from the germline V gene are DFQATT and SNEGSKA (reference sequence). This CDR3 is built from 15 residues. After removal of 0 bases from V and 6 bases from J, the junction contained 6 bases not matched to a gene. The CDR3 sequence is CSARDLGQGPNEQFF. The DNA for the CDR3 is TGCAGTGCTAGAGATCTGGGACAGGGCCCCAATGAGCAGTTCTTC.

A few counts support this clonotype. CDR3 sequence reads: CASSLTPPQRRELFF. The CDR3 DNA sequence: TGTGCCAGCAGTTTAACCCCCCCACAGCGTAGAGAACTGTTTTTT. V usage is TRBV28 and J usage is TRBJ1-4; D remains unclear. Per germline, CDR1 MDHEN and CDR2 SYDVKM. V gave up 2 bases and J gave up 12 bases, with 19 bases separating them. The CDR3 sequence is 15 residues long.

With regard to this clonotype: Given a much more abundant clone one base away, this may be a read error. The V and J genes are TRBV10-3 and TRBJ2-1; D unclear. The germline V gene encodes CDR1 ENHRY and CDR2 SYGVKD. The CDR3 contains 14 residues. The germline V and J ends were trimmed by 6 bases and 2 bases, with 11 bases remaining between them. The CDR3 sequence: CAIRELGTYNEQFF. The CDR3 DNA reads TGTGCCATCAGGGAACTGGGGACCTACAATGAGCAGTTCTTC.

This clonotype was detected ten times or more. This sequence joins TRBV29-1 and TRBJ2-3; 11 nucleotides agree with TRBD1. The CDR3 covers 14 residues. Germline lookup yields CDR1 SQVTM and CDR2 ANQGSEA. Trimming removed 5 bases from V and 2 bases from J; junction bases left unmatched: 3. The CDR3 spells CSVRTGGNTDTQYF. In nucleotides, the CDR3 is TGCAGCGTTCGGACAGGGGGCAACACAGATACGCAGTATTTT.

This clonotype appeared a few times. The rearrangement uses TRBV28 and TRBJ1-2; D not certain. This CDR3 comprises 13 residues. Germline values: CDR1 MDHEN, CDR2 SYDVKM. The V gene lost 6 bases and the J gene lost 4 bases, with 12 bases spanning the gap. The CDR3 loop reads CASRVGSLYGYTF. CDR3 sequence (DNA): TGTGCCAGCAGGGTAGGCTCCCTCTATGGCTACACCTTC.

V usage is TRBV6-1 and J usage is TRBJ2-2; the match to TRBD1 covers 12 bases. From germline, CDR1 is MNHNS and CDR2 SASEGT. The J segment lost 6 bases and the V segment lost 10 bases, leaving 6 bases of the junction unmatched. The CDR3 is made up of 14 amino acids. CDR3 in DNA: TGTGCCATCAGGGACAGGGGGCGACCCGGGGAGCTGTTTTTT. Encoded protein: CAIRDRGRPGELFF.

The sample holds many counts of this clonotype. In nucleotides, the CDR3 is TGCAGTGCTAGGACTAGCGGGATACAAGAGACCCAGTACTTC. The encoded protein is CSARTSGIQETQYF. The gene calls are TRBV20-1 and TRBJ2-5, with 11 nucleotides matching TRBD2. The CDR3 contains 14 residues. CDR1 is DFQATT, CDR2 SNEGSKA, per germline (reference sequence). Trimming removed 3 bases from V and 2 bases from J; junction bases left unmatched: 2.

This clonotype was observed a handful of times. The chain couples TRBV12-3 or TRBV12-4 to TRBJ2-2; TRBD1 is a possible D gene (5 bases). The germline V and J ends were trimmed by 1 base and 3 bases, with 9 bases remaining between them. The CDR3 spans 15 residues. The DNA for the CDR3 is TGTGCCAGCAGTTTAGGTGGGGCCTACACCGGGGAGCTGTTTTTT. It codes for CASSLGGAYTGELFF.